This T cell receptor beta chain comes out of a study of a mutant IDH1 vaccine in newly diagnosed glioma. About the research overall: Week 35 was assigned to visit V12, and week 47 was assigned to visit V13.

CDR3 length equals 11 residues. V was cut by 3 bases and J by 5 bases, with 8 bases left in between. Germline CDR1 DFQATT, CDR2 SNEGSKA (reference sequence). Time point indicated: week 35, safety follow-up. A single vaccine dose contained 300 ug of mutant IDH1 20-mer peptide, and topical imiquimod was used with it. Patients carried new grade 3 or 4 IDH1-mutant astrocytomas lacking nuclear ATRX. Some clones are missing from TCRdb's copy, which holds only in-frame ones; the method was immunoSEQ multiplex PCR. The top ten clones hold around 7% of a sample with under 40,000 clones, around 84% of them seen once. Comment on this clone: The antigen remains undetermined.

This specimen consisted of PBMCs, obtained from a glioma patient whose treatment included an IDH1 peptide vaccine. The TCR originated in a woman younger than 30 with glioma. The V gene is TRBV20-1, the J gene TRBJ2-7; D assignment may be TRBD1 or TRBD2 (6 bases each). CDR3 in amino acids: CSASGGHEQYF. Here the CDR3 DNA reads TGCAGTGCTAGTGGGGGGCACGAGCAGTACTTC.